This record concerns one T cell receptor (beta chain) sequence. The data were obtained in a study of blood T cell repertoires in COVID-19. The method was immunoSEQ multiplex PCR; TCRdb's version includes in-frame clones alone and lacks a portion of them. The repertoire holds fewer than 500,000 clones, with roughly 88% as singletons. Germline V gives CDR1 MNHEY, CDR2 SVGAGI. The V and J ends lost 5 bases and 6 bases respectively, with 14 bases between them. This CDR3 has 14 amino acids. The specimen was peripheral blood. The rearrangement joins TRBV6-5 to TRBJ1-5; weak D call: TRBD1 (6 bases). The TCR comes from a woman between 25 and 40 years old with active or convalescent COVID-19. The CDR3 loop is CASSTPGASQPQHF. CDR3 nucleotide sequence: TGTGCCAGCAGTACCCCAGGGGCGAGTCAGCCCCAGCATTTT.